The sequence of this T cell receptor (beta chain) was determined in a study of tumor-infiltrating lymphocytes in primary liver carcinoma. CDR3 size: 13 residues. Germline V lookup: CDR1 MNHNS, CDR2 SASEGT. The V and J ends lost 3 bases and 9 bases, in that order; junction bases with no gene match: 6. Total RNA (around 510 ng) served as template for TCR beta cDNA synthesis primed by a constant-region primer. Libraries of TCR beta came from three nested multiplex PCR rounds with slightly modified ARM-PCR. For around 9 cycles apiece, the opening two PCR rounds ran with TRBV1-TRBV30 forward primers and a C-beta reverse primer. TCRdb used MiXCR to reprocess the multiplex PCR reads, holding one entry per CDR3 protein. The sample shows around 37,000 distinct CDR3 sequences, approximately 71% of them seen only once. The roughly 18-34 mg bulk tissue piece was not sorted before simultaneous RNA and DNA extraction.

The TCR originated in a man between 40 and 49 years old with primary liver carcinoma and hepatitis B virus infection. This chain connects TRBV6-1 to TRBJ2-7; 9 bases are shared with TRBD1. Sequencing was carried out using tumor-adjacent normal liver tissue. The CDR3 sequence: CASSEGDRVVQYF. The CDR3 bases are TGTGCCAGCAGTGAGGGGGACAGGGTCGTGCAGTACTTC.